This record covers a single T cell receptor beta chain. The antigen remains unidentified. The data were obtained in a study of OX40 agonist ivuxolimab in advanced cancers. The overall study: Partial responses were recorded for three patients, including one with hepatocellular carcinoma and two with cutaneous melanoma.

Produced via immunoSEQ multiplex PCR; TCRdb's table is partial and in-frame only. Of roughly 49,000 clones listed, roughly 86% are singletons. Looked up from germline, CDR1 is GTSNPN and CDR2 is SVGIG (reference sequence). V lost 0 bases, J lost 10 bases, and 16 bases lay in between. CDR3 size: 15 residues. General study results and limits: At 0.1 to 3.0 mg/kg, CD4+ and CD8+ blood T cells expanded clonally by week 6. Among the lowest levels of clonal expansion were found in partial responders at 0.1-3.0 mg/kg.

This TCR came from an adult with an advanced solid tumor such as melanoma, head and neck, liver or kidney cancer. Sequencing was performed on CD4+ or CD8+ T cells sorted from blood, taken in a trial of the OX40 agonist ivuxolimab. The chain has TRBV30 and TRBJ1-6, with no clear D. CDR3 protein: CAWSVLVSRRSPLHF. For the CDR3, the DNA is TGTGCCTGGAGTGTACTTGTCTCCCGGAGGTCACCCCTCCACTTT.